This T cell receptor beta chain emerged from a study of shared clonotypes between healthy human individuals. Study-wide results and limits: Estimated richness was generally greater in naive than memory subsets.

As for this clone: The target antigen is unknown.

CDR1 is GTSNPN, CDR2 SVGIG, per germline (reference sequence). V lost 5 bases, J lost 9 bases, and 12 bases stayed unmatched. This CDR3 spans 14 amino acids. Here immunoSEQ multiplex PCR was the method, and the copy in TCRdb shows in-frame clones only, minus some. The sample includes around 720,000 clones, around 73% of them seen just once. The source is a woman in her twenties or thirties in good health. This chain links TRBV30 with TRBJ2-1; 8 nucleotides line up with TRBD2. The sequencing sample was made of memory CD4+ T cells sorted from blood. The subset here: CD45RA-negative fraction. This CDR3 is CAWGRSGSGSEQFF. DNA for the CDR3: TGTGCCTGGGGTCGGAGCGGGAGTGGGAGTGAGCAGTTCTTC.